This entry lists 18 T cell receptor beta chains sequenced from one sample in a study of shared clonotypes between healthy human individuals. Some clones are missing from TCRdb's copy, which holds only in-frame ones; the method was immunoSEQ multiplex PCR. The sample lists about 2,500,000 clones, around 94% occurring once. Specimen: naive CD4+ T cells sorted from blood. This sample's subset: CD45RA+ positively selected. Every receptor here comes from a man aged 18 to 29 in good health.

CDR3 loop: CASSDAASYGYTF. For the CDR3, the DNA is TGCGCCAGCAGTGACGCAGCATCCTATGGCTACACCTTC. V is TRBV10-2 and J is TRBJ1-2; D is unclear. Per germline, CDR1 WSHSY and CDR2 SAAADI. This CDR3 has 13 amino acids. Trimming pared 3 bases from V and 4 bases from J, leaving 9 bases between.

This clone occurred once. This sequence joins TRBV7-6 and TRBJ2-1; 7 bases align to TRBD2. CDR3 length: 14 residues. J lost 6 bases, V lost 6 bases, and 8 bases had no gene match. Germline V gene sequence: CDR1 SGHVS, CDR2 FNYEAQ. The CDR3: CASSRMSGTNEQFF. CDR3 nucleotide sequence: TGTGCCAGCAGTCGGATGAGCGGGACCAATGAGCAGTTCTTC.

The gene calls are TRBV19 and TRBJ2-7; D is uncertain. The CDR3 spans 13 residues. Germline-derived CDR1 and CDR2 are LNHDA and SQIVND (reference sequence). Between the trimmed V and J ends, which lost 0 bases and 9 bases, there was a span of 12 bases. The CDR3, as DNA: TGTGCCAGTAGTATAGATCCATCTGAGATGCAGTACTTC. Encoded protein: CASSIDPSEMQYF.

V gene TRBV5-6 combines with J gene TRBJ1-2; tentative D call: TRBD1 (5 bases). This CDR3 has 12 amino acids. Germline-derived CDR1 and CDR2 are SGHDT and YYEEEE. The V and J ends lost 4 bases and 4 bases respectively, with 8 bases between them. The CDR3 nucleotides are TGTGCCAGCAGCCCTGGGGGCTATGGCTACACCTTC. Its translation is CASSPGGYGYTF.

A note on this clone: Other DNA sequences from this sample encode an identical CDR3 as well. The chain is built from TRBV9 and TRBJ1-1; D gene ambiguous. This CDR3 region has 14 residues. V was clipped by 4 bases and J by 1 base, with 11 bases between them. CDR1 SGDLS and CDR2 YYNGEE come from the germline V gene. The CDR3 here is CASSSRTGNTEAFF. CDR3 bases: TGTGCCAGCAGCAGCAGGACGGGGAACACTGAAGCTTTCTTT.

The chain is built from TRBV15 and TRBJ2-7, with D perhaps assigned TRBD1 or TRBD2 (5 bases each). This CDR3 comprises 16 residues. Germline lookup yields CDR1 LNHNV and CDR2 YYDKDF (reference sequence). V gave up 5 bases and J gave up 6 bases, with 23 bases separating them. CDR3 sequence: CATSPKRARVMGEQYF. CDR3 DNA: TGTGCCACCAGCCCCAAGAGGGCCAGGGTAATGGGCGAGCAGTACTTC.

The rearrangement links TRBV5-4 to TRBJ2-7, with D perhaps matching TRBD1 or TRBD2 (6 bases each). The CDR3 sequence is 16 residues long. With 4 bases removed from V and 2 bases from J, the gap between germline ends came to 19 bases. Germline CDR1 reads SGHNT; CDR2 reads YYREEE (reference sequence). This chain's CDR3 is CASSHGGTRATYEQYF. As DNA, the CDR3 is TGTGCCAGCAGCCACGGAGGGACAAGGGCCACCTACGAGCAGTACTTC.

This clone was observed once. The genes are TRBV7-2 and TRBJ2-3, with D possibly TRBD1 on 6 matching bases. The V and J ends lost 10 bases and 2 bases respectively, with 13 bases between them. The CDR3 has 13 amino acids. Germline-derived CDR1 and CDR2 are SGHTA and FQGNSA. CDR3 nucleotide sequence: TGTGCCACCCGTGGACAGAACACAGATACGCAGTATTTT. Its protein is CATRGQNTDTQYF.

The CDR3, as DNA: TGTGCCAGCAGCTTCGGTAGCGGTTACACCGGGGAGCTGTTTTTT. Translation gives CASSFGSGYTGELFF. The chain employs TRBV7-2 and TRBJ2-2; TRBD2 is a possible D gene (6 bases). The germline CDR1 and CDR2 sequences are SGHTA and FQGNSA. With 3 bases removed from V and 3 bases from J, the gap between germline ends came to 11 bases. The CDR3 spans 15 residues.

The chain has TRBV28 and TRBJ1-2; a weak D match, TRBD1 (5 bases). The length of the CDR3 is 15 residues. The ends were cut back, 5 bases at V and 4 bases at J, with 17 bases in the middle. CDR1 is MDHEN, CDR2 SYDVKM, per germline. The DNA for the CDR3 is TGTGCCAGCAGTCATAACCCAGGGAGTGGCTATGGCTACACCTTC. It is translated as CASSHNPGSGYGYTF.

This clone appeared a single time. The sample has other DNA sequences that encode this CDR3 too. The chain couples TRBV5-1 to TRBJ1-2; D gene unclear. V lost 0 bases and J 1 base, leaving 7 bases between the germline ends. The CDR3 has 14 amino acids. CDR1 SGHRS and CDR2 YFSETQ come from the germline V gene. The CDR3 coding sequence is TGCGCCAGCAGCTTGGCGGTCGGTAACTATGGCTACACCTTC. Residues: CASSLAVGNYGYTF.

With respect to this clone: Germline and junction disagree at one end, which may indicate a read error. The V call is TRBV7-7, the J call TRBJ2-3, with 8 bases that match TRBD1. CDR1 SSHAT and CDR2 FNYEAQ come from the germline V gene (reference sequence). This CDR3 region has 14 residues. In nucleotides, the CDR3 is TGTGCTAGCAGCTTGACAGGGGATAAGGATACGCAGTATTTT. This translates into CASSLTGDKDTQYF.

The chain couples TRBV14 to TRBJ2-5; the D gene is possibly TRBD2 (7 bases). Looked up from germline, CDR1 is SGHDN and CDR2 is FVKESK. The CDR3 contains 15 residues. The ends were cut back, 6 bases at V and 2 bases at J, with 16 bases in the middle. In nucleotides, the CDR3 is TGTGCCAGCAGTCCCTCGGGGAGGGGGCAAGAGACCCAGTACTTC. Translating it yields CASSPSGRGQETQYF.

The V call is TRBV18, the J call TRBJ2-4; D remains unclear. The ends were cut back, 2 bases at V and 0 bases at J, with 8 bases in the middle. Germline-derived CDR1 and CDR2 are KGHSH and LQKENI. This CDR3 comprises 15 residues. CDR3 in amino acids: CASSPGPLAKNIQYF. The CDR3 DNA reads as TGTGCCAGCTCACCAGGACCCTTAGCCAAAAACATTCAGTACTTC.

The genes are TRBV11-2 and TRBJ1-1; TRBD1 is a possible D gene (5 bases). V lost 8 bases and J lost 1, with 11 bases in between. There are 13 residues in the CDR3. Germline loops: CDR1 SGHAT, CDR2 FQNNGV. This chain's CDR3 is CASRGTGNTEAFF. The CDR3, as DNA: TGTGCCAGCCGAGGTACAGGGAACACTGAAGCTTTCTTT.

The chain links TRBV6-1 to TRBJ2-3, with a weak D call TRBD2 (7 bases). CDR3 length equals 21 residues. Germline V CDR1 and CDR2: MNHNS, SASEGT. The V gene lost 0 bases and the J gene lost 3 bases, with 28 bases spanning the gap. The CDR3 DNA sequence: TGTGCCAGCAGTGAAGCCCATATACTTGGGGGGGGGCCTTTAACGACAGATACGCAGTATTTT. Translated: CASSEAHILGGGPLTTDTQYF.

This clone has just a few counts. The chain carries TRBV2 and TRBJ1-6; TRBD1 is a possible D gene (6 bases). Germline assignment: CDR1 SNHLY and CDR2 FYNNEI. This CDR3 is 13 amino acids long. The V gene lost 8 bases and the J gene lost 8 bases, with 13 bases spanning the gap. CDR3 in amino acids: CASERGHYSPLHF. In DNA form, the CDR3 reads TGTGCCAGCGAGCGGGGGCATTATTCACCCCTCCACTTT.

The chain combines TRBV6-5 with TRBJ2-7; D call uncertain. This CDR3 is 15 amino acids long. V dropped 0 bases and J dropped 3 bases, with 12 bases sitting between them. CDR1 is MNHEY and CDR2 is SVGAGI in the germline V gene. The CDR3 DNA reads as TGTGCCAGCAGTTACTCGGCAAAATCGAACTACGAGCAGTACTTC. This encodes CASSYSAKSNYEQYF.